This TCR beta chain was recovered during a study of CD8 T cells in ankylosing spondylitis (dated by TCRdb to about 2017). As for the study more broadly: The study set out to find disease-linked TCR variants by profiling T cell receptor beta repertoires in ankylosing spondylitis patients and healthy donors. Peripheral blood was sampled, and synovial fluid was also collected from ankylosing spondylitis patients. The whole study cohort included under 140 healthy donors and over 20 ankylosing spondylitis patients. What the authors observed across the whole study: Some motif variants had previously been reported in the synovial fluid and blood of reactive arthritis patients, which suggests shared mechanisms of disease initiation. A CD8+ phenotype was shown by the disease-linked clones, which were found at relatively low frequencies in peripheral blood. The disease-linked clones were reported to be significantly enriched in matched synovial fluid samples from ankylosing spondylitis patients. A TCR beta motif made up of 7 to 9 highly homologous amino acid variants appeared to be characteristic of blood from ankylosing spondylitis patients.

The listed sequencing device is Illumina HiSeq 2500. Quantitative 5'-RACE with molecular barcodes was used to prepare TCR beta libraries. In the paper's pipeline: To identify disease-linked TCR variants, a new computational method was used, one built on a probabilistic model of VDJ rearrangement. Starting from the raw public reads, TCRdb applied fastp trimming at Q25, assembled clones with MiXCR and retained in-frame beta chains. Rows with one shared CDR3 protein collapse into an entry with the most common genes and DNA. TCRdb, not the original authors, processed these V and J calls. The sample records a few hundred thousand distinct CDR3 sequences, 18% of which are singletons. The ten largest clones capture around a third of the sample. Looking up the germline V gene (reference sequence) yields CDR1 LNHNV and CDR2 YYDKDF. V is cut by 0 bases and J by 10 bases, and the space between the germline ends is 16 bases. The CDR3 contains 15 residues, cysteine and phenylalanine counted. Only the CDR3 DNA is retained, 45 bases long and in frame from the first base.

This clonotype was counted only a few times. What antigen it recognizes has not been identified. Nothing much larger sits one base from this clone, and base qualities are not available. The source is a male donor with ankylosing spondylitis or in good health (not recorded which). Sequenced input: blood, either unsorted or a sorted T cell fraction (not recorded which). The chain uses TRBV15 and TRBJ2-1, and TRBD2 may be the D gene, going by 6 matching bases. The CDR3 reads as follows: CATSRDHVEGREQFF. The sequence in DNA is TGTGCCACCAGCAGAGATCATGTCGAGGGGAGGGAGCAGTTCTTC. With the portions outside the CDR3 filled from the reference TRBV15 and TRBJ2-1 genes, the complete variable region becomes DAMVIQNPRYQVTQFGKPVTLSCSQTLNHNVMYWYQQKSSQAPKLLFHYYDKDFNNEADTPDNFQSRRPNTSFCFLDIRSPGLGDTAMYLCATSRDHVEGREQFFGPGTRLTVL.